Below, 13 T cell receptor beta chains from the same sample are listed, as sequenced in a study of cytotoxic CD8 clonotypes in ibrutinib-treated CLL (dated by TCRdb to about 2021). The intended sense of this specimen's time point label: progressive disease on ibrutinib. Library construction relied on the immunoSEQ multiplex PCR assay. This immuneACCESS table, as held by TCRdb, lists in-frame sequences with V and J called but not all clones. Of the missing ones, under half trace to an unresolved V gene in checked studies; the others have no known cause. Within this sample are 150,000 to 200,000 clones, with 70% to 90% of them counted one time only. Approximately 2.9% of the sample belongs to the ten largest clones. Source: PBMCs, taken at disease progression, from a patient treated with ibrutinib. These receptors all come from a human donor with chronic lymphocytic leukemia.

This clone has just one count. The chain is built from TRBV28 and TRBJ2-7; no clear D. The CDR3 has 13 residues. Germline CDR1 is MDHEN and CDR2 is SYDVKM. Trimming took off 1 base at V and 5 bases at J, with 9 bases between the two ends. CDR3 in amino acids: CASSLFPYHEQYF. CDR3 nucleotides: TGTGCCAGCAGTTTATTCCCCTACCACGAGCAGTACTTC. The whole variable domain, remainder taken from reference TRBV28 and TRBJ2-7, is DVKVTQSSRYLVKRTGEKVFLECVQDMDHENMFWYRQDPGLGLRLIYFSYDVKMKEKGDIPEGYSVSREKKERFSLILESASTNQTSMYLCASSLFPYHEQYFGPGTRLTVT.

This rearrangement joins TRBV10-3 to TRBJ2-1; D remains ambiguous. CDR3 length: 13 residues. Germline V lookup: CDR1 ENHRY, CDR2 SYGVKD. Trimming took off 9 bases at V and 4 bases at J, with 13 bases between the two ends. CDR3 DNA: TGTGCCATAAGGACCTCGCAATACAATGAGCAGTTCTTC. It yields the protein CAIRTSQYNEQFF.

This clone was recorded once. V usage is TRBV27 and J usage is TRBJ2-1; TRBD2 might be the D (6 bases). V gave up 8 bases and J gave up 3 bases, with 8 bases separating them. This CDR3 spans 12 amino acids. Germline CDR1 MNHEY, CDR2 SMNVEV (reference sequence). As DNA, the CDR3 is TGTGCCAGCGGGGGGTTCTACAATGAGCAGTTCTTC. As protein: CASGGFYNEQFF.

There are many counts of this clone. This chain connects TRBV28 to TRBJ2-3; the D is unclear. This CDR3 is 13 amino acids long. The germline V and J ends were trimmed by 6 bases and 6 bases, with 13 bases remaining between them. CDR1 MDHEN and CDR2 SYDVKM come from the germline V gene. The DNA for the CDR3 is TGTGCCAGCAGCGTAGCCGGCCGGGATACGCAGTATTTT. Its protein product is CASSVAGRDTQYF.

This rearrangement joins TRBV4-1 to TRBJ2-5, with TRBD2 identical over 11 bases. The germline V gene has CDR1 MGHRA and CDR2 YSYEKL. V dropped 3 bases and J dropped 4; count of bases not matched to a gene: 4. The CDR3 length is 15 residues. The chain's CDR3 is CASSQRLAGGETQYF. For the CDR3, the DNA is TGCGCCAGCAGCCAGCGGCTAGCGGGAGGAGAGACCCAGTACTTC.

The V and J genes are TRBV28 and TRBJ2-7, with 9 bases fitting TRBD1. Germline V gene sequence: CDR1 MDHEN, CDR2 SYDVKM. The CDR3 is 16 amino acids. Trimming cost V 1 base and J 5 bases; bases outside gene matches: 9. CDR3 sequence (DNA): TGTGCCAGCAGTTTATTAGGGACAGGGAATTTGAACGAGCAGTACTTC. Residues: CASSLLGTGNLNEQYF.

The chain employs TRBV4-2 and TRBJ2-2, with a possible D match to TRBD1 (6 bases). The V gene lost 0 bases and the J gene lost 0 bases, with 8 bases spanning the gap. CDR3 size: 16 residues. CDR1 is LGHNA, CDR2 YNFKEQ, per germline. CDR3 protein: CASSQEDSPNTGELFF. CDR3 DNA sequence: TGTGCCAGCAGCCAAGAGGACAGCCCGAACACCGGGGAGCTGTTTTTT.

V gene TRBV19 combines with J gene TRBJ2-7, with 15 bases fitting TRBD2. V gave up 4 bases and J gave up 3 bases; unmatched junction bases: 4. There are 16 residues in the CDR3. The germline gives CDR1 LNHDA, CDR2 SQIVND (reference sequence). The CDR3: CASSRTSGRAFYEQYF. Here the CDR3 DNA reads TGTGCCAGTAGTAGGACTAGCGGGAGGGCCTTCTACGAGCAGTACTTC.

The chain uses TRBV6-4 and TRBJ1-1, with 12 nucleotides matching TRBD1. This CDR3 is built from 19 residues. CDR1 MRHNA and CDR2 SNTAGT come from the germline V gene. The V gene end was trimmed by 6 bases and the J gene end by 11 bases; junction bases not matched to a gene: 25. CDR3 protein: CASSPPPAGTGGFLLGAFF. The CDR3 DNA sequence: TGTGCCAGCAGCCCTCCCCCAGCCGGGACAGGGGGCTTTCTTCTTGGGGCTTTCTTT.

The chain couples TRBV7-9 to TRBJ2-1; 12 bases fit TRBD2. V was pared by 8 bases and J by 9 bases, with 8 bases of the junction left unmatched. This CDR3 has 14 amino acids. The germline gives CDR1 SEHNR, CDR2 FQNEAQ (reference sequence). The CDR3 region has the DNA TGTGCCAGCTGGCTAGCGGGAGGGACGGGTGAGCAGTTCTTC. Its translation: CASWLAGGTGEQFF.

The genes are TRBV7-9 and TRBJ2-1; 7 bases align to TRBD1. The germline V gene encodes CDR1 SEHNR and CDR2 FQNEAQ (reference sequence). This CDR3 region has 14 residues. J lost 5 bases, V lost 4 bases, and 5 bases had no gene match. The CDR3 sequence: CASSSRTGNNEQFF. CDR3 bases: TGTGCCAGCAGCTCGCGGACAGGTAACAATGAGCAGTTCTTC.

This chain connects TRBV29-1 to TRBJ2-3; D remains unclear. Germline V CDR1 and CDR2: SQVTM, ANQGSEA. This CDR3 is 14 amino acids long. The ends were cut back, 0 bases at V and 0 bases at J, with 7 bases in the middle. The CDR3 bases are TGCAGCGTTGAAGATTTTCTCAGCACAGATACGCAGTATTTT. Protein: CSVEDFLSTDTQYF.

The chain has TRBV7-9 and TRBJ1-1; tentative D call: TRBD1 (5 bases). The CDR3 has 17 residues. V dropped 5 bases and J dropped 10 bases, with 29 bases sitting between them. Germline V gene sequence: CDR1 SEHNR, CDR2 FQNEAQ (reference sequence). DNA for the CDR3: TGTGCCAGCAGCCCCATTCCGGGGGGAGATGAGAATGTTGGAGCTTTCTTT. Translated, it gives CASSPIPGGDENVGAFF.